This T cell receptor (beta chain) emerged from a study of blood T cell repertoires in COVID-19. Repertoires were generated with immunoSEQ multiplex PCR, while TCRdb's copy carries only in-frame clones and drops some. The sample yields 70,000 to 95,000 clones, about 77% seen once. This clone was found once. The CDR3 has 16 amino acids. CDR1 and CDR2 (germline): SGHRS, YFSETQ. V gave up 4 bases and J gave up 6 bases; unmatched junction bases: 5. Sequencing was carried out using peripheral blood. The origin of this receptor is a human donor in a cohort sampled during active COVID-19. This chain uses TRBV5-1 with TRBJ2-1; 15 nucleotides match TRBD2. CDR3 amino acids: CASSQTGLAGGNEQFF. Written as DNA, the CDR3 is TGCGCCAGCAGCCAGACGGGACTAGCGGGAGGCAATGAGCAGTTCTTC.